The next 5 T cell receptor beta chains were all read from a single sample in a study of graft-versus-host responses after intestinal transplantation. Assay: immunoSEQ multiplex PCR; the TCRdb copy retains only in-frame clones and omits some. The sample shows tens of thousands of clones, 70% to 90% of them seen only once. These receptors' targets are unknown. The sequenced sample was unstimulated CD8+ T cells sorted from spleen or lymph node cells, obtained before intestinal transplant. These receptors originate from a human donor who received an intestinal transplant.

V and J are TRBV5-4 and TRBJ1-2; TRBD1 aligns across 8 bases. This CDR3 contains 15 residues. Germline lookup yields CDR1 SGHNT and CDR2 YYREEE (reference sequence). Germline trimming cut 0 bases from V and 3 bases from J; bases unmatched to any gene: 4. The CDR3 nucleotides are TGTGCCAGCAGCTTGGAGCAGGGGGCAGACTATGGCTACACCTTC. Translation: CASSLEQGADYGYTF.

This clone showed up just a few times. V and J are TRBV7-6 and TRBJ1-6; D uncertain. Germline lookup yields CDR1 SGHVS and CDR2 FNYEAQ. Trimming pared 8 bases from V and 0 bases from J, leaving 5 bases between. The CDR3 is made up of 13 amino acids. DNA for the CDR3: TGTGCCAGCGCGGCCTCCTATAATTCACCCCTCCACTTT. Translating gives CASAASYNSPLHF.

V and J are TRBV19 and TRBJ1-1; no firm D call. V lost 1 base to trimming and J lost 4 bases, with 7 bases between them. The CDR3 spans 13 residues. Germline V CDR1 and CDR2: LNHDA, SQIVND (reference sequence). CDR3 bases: TGTGCCAGTAGTATAGCGGGAGCCACTGAAGCTTTCTTT. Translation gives CASSIAGATEAFF.

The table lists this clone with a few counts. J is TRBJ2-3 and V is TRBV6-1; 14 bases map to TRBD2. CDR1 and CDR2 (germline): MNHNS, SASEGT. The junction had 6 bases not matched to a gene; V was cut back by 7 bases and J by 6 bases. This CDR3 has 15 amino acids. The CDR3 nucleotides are TGTGCCAGCACCGGGACTAGCGGGAGTGTGGATACGCAGTATTTT. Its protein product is CASTGTSGSVDTQYF.

The CDR3 protein is CASSGWTGGSSYEQYF. The CDR3 nucleotides are TGTGCCAGCAGTGGTTGGACAGGGGGAAGCTCCTACGAGCAGTACTTC. This chain joins TRBV6-1 and TRBJ2-7; 10 bases fit TRBD1. V lost 4 bases to trimming and J lost 0 bases; unmatched junction nucleotides: 6. Germline CDR1 reads MNHNS; CDR2 reads SASEGT. This CDR3 has 16 amino acids.